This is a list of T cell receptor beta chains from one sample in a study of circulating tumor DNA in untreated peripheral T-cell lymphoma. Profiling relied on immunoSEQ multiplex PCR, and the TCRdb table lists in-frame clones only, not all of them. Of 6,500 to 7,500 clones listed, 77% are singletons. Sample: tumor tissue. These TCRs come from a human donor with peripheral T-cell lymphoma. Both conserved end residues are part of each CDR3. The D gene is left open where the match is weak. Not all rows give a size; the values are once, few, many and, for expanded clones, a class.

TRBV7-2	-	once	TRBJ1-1	CASSLSARGEAFF	TGTGCCAGCAGCTTATCGGCTAGGGGTGAAGCTTTCTTT
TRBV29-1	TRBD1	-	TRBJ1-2	CSVERTGYGYTF	TGCAGCGTTGAGAGGACAGGCTATGGCTACACCTTC
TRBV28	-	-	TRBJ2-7	CASSGNGDEQYF	TGTGCCAGCAGTGGGAACGGGGACGAGCAGTACTTC
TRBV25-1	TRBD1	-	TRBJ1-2	CASSEPGTEVIDGYTF	TGTGCCAGCAGTGAACCCGGGACAGAAGTAATAGATGGCTACACCTTC
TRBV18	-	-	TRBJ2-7	CASSPQDQGYEQYF	TGTGCCAGCTCACCACAGGACCAGGGCTACGAGCAGTACTTC
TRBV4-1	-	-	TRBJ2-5	CASSQEDGLMETQYF	TGCGCCAGCAGCCAAGAGGATGGACTAATGGAGACCCAGTACTTC
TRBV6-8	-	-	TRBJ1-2	CASSYGGREGDGYTF	TGTGCCAGCAGTTACGGGGGAAGGGAGGGTGATGGCTACACCTTC
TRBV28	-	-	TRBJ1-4	CASSLMAPQAGGLFF	TGTGCCAGCAGTCTTATGGCCCCGCAGGCCGGTGGACTGTTTTTT
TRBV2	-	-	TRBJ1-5	CASSGGGGNQPQHF	TGTGCCAGCAGTGGGGGAGGGGGAAATCAGCCCCAGCATTTT
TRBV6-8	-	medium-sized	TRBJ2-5	CASRRSSEETQYF	TGTGCCAGCAGAAGGTCTAGCGAAGAGACCCAGTACTTC
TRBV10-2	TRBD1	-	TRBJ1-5	CASCLDRAEQPQHF	TGCGCCAGCTGTTTAGACAGGGCTGAGCAGCCCCAGCATTTT
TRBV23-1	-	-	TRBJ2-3	CASSQDQATGTQYF	TGCGCCAGCAGCCAAGATCAGGCTACCGGTACGCAGTATTTT
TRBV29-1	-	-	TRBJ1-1	CSVEDRVSMDTEAFF	TGCAGCGTTGAAGATCGGGTGTCCATGGACACTGAAGCTTTCTTT
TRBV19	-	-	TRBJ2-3	CASRPQGQNTQYF	TGTGCCAGTAGACCGCAGGGGCAAAATACGCAGTATTTT
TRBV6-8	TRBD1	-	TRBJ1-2	CASRKTGDNYGYTF	TGTGCCAGCAGAAAGACAGGGGATAACTATGGCTACACCTTC
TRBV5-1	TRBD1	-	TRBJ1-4	CASTVSGGASNEKLFF	TGCGCCAGCACGGTTTCAGGGGGGGCGTCTAATGAAAAACTGTTTTTT
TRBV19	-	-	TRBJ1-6	CASSSSNHSPLHF	TGTGCCAGTAGTTCGAGTAATCACTCACCCCTCCACTTT
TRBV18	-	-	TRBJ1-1	CASSPQRGRSTEAFF	TGTGCCAGCTCACCACAACGGGGAAGGAGCACTGAAGCTTTCTTT
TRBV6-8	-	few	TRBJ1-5	CASTPGPDQPQHF	TGTGCCAGCACCCCAGGCCCAGATCAGCCCCAGCATTTT
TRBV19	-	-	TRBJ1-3	CASSSQGTGNTIYF	TGTGCCAGTAGTTCTCAGGGTACTGGAAACACCATATATTTT
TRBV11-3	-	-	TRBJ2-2	CASSLIGLHPTNTGELFF	TGTGCCAGCAGCTTAATCGGACTGCACCCAACGAACACCGGGGAGCTGTTTTTT
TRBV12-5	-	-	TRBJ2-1	CASGLVSVANEQFF	TGTGCTAGTGGTTTGGTATCAGTAGCTAATGAGCAGTTCTTC
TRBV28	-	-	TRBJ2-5	CASTPLGRVETQYF	TGTGCCAGTACACCCTTGGGCAGGGTAGAGACCCAGTACTTC
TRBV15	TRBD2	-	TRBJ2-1	CATSRASGLAGANKQFF	TGTGCCACCAGCAGAGCCTCAGGACTAGCGGGGGCCAATAAGCAGTTCTTC
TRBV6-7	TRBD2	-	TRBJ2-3	CASGRGRDTQYF	TGTGCCAGCGGGCGGGGGAGAGATACGCAGTATTTT
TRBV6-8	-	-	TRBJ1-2	CASSYIERGPGYTF	TGTGCCAGCAGTTACATCGAACGGGGGCCCGGCTACACCTTC
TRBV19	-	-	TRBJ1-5	CASRGFSNQPQHF	TGTGCCAGTAGAGGATTTAGCAATCAGCCCCAGCATTTT
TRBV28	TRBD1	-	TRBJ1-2	CVSSPGQGYGYTF	TGTGTCAGCAGTCCCGGACAGGGCTACGGCTACACCTTC
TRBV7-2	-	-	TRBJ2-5	CASSPEPAETQYF	TGTGCCAGCAGCCCGGAGCCAGCGGAGACCCAGTACTTC
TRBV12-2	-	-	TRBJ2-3	CATARGGYTDTQYF	TGTGCCACTGCAAGGGGGGGTTACACAGATACGCAGTATTTT
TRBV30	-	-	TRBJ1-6	CAWSVNGGRNSPLHF	TGTGCCTGGAGTGTCAATGGGGGCAGGAATTCACCCCTCCACTTT
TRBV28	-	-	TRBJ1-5	CASQGGFGNQPQHF	TGTGCCAGCCAGGGAGGGTTTGGCAATCAGCCCCAGCATTTT
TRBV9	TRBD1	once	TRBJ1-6	CASSLETGVNSPLHF	TGTGCCAGCAGCCTAGAGACAGGGGTCAATTCACCCCTCCACTTT
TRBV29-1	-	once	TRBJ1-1	CSVDNLNTEAFF	TGCAGCGTTGACAACCTGAACACTGAAGCTTTCTTT
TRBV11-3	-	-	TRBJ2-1	CASSLGTGSSSYNEQFF	TGTGCCAGCAGCTTAGGAACGGGGTCAAGCTCCTACAATGAGCAGTTCTTC
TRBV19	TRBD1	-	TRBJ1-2	CASSIPRTGAYGYTF	TGTGCCAGTAGTATCCCCCGGACAGGGGCCTATGGCTACACCTTC
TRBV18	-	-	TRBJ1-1	CASSPRRTMNTEAFF	TGTGCCAGCTCACCCAGACGGACTATGAACACTGAAGCTTTCTTT
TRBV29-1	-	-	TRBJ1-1	CSVRGTGGNTEAFF	TGCAGCGTTAGGGGGACCGGGGGAAATACTGAAGCTTTCTTT